This T cell receptor beta chain was identified in a study of blood T cell repertoires in COVID-19 (dated by TCRdb to about 2020). The study in broad terms: Samples from collaborators originated in the United States, Italy and Spain and spanned both the acute and convalescent phases of COVID-19. The prospective study material was composed of cDNA or gDNA derived from T cells, B-cell-depleted T cells, or PBMCs. Deeply sampled blood TCRbeta repertoires from subjects exposed to, actively infected with, or recovered from COVID-19 were included in the dataset. The repertoires were released in a freely available public database meant as a resource for research on the immune response to SARS-CoV-2. Samples came from the ongoing ImmuneRACE study (first 160 participants) plus 1,254 subjects from 6 global collaborators. The sample metadata nearly always contained a de-identified subject ID, COVID-19 status, age in years and sex. HLA class I and class II types, where available, came from metadata supplied by the sample provider rather than from assay-based typing.

The collaborating institutions used their own protocols to collect whole blood in K2EDTA tubes. For TCRbeta analysis, collaborators shipped samples as frozen whole blood, isolated PBMCs, or DNA extracted from either of those sample types. On the study overall, not on this receptor specifically: Clinical and demographic metadata were provided uncurated, with the amount varying by source and participant.

Reading from cysteine to phenylalanine, the CDR3 counts 16 amino acids. Just the 48-base CDR3 DNA is kept, in frame starting at base 1. In the germline V gene, CDR1 corresponds to SGHVS and CDR2 to FNYEAQ. The trim is 5 bases for V and 0 bases for J, with a gap of 13 bases between the germline ends. The immunoSEQ Assay, a bias-controlled multiplex PCR, was used to amplify TCRbeta CDR3 regions from genomic DNA. The paper's processing steps were these. Within the assay, amplification of reference gene primers was used to estimate how many nucleated cells each sample contained. To quantify the absolute abundance of each unique TCRbeta CDR3 rearrangement, sequence reads were collapsed and filtered. For each sample, productive Simpson clonality was calculated as the square root of Simpson's diversity index over productive rearrangements. TCRdb retrieved this table from immuneACCESS and kept in-frame rearrangements only. Not all clones are present; in checked studies, unresolved V genes account for under half, and no reason is known for the remainder. V and J calls plus clone size are reproduced from that table; the DNA served to infer D and trimming. The sample includes roughly 150,000 clones, with 81% observed a single time. Clones ranked in the top ten supply roughly 10% of the sample.

Details on this clone: There is no known antigen for this receptor. Base qualities are not recorded, but no much larger clone differs from it by a single base. Other nucleotide sequences in the sample specify the same CDR3.

Material: peripheral blood. The V gene is TRBV7-6 and the J gene is TRBJ2-2; TRBD1 is a weak D gene call, 6 bases matching. This receptor was identified in a human donor in a cohort sampled during active COVID-19. The nucleotide sequence is given as TGTGCCAGCAGCCCTCGGAACAGGGCGAACACCGGGGAGCTGTTTTTT. This is translated as CASSPRNRANTGELFF.